The clone carrying this T cell receptor (beta chain) has more than one count but fewer than ten. Its matching antigen is unknown. Using its own MiXCR run on the reads, TCRdb lists one record per CDR3 protein. The sample has roughly 320,000 distinct CDR3 sequences, more than 8% seen once. V was pared by 1 base and J by 0 bases, with 2 bases between. There are 13 residues in the CDR3. The V gene's germline CDR1 is SGHTA and CDR2 FQGNSA. The entry originates in a study of T cell repertoires in cytomegalovirus infection. Study overall: CMV infection together with matching HLA type was indicated by public TCR beta signatures. Study results and caveats: The cumulative frequency of public TCR beta families identified carriers of CMV plus the relevant HLA.

Sequenced: PBMCs. This receptor was obtained from a human donor in good health (CMV status not recorded). Some clones in this sample may be carry-over from other donors' samples. The chain has TRBV7-2 and TRBJ2-3, with D unclear. The CDR3 here is CASSLESTDTQYF. For the CDR3, the DNA is TGTGCCAGCAGCTTAGAGAGCACAGATACGCAGTATTTT.